This is a list of T cell receptor beta chains from one sample in a study of cytomegalovirus exposure and HLA in healthy donors. Here immunoSEQ multiplex PCR was the method, and the copy in TCRdb shows in-frame clones only, minus some. The sample consists of about 280,000 clones, roughly 90% of them appearing once. Material for sequencing was PBMCs. Source of these receptors: a woman under 30 in good health and CMV-seronegative. Each CDR3 is given with its conserved first and last residue. The order of the fields is V gene, J gene, clone size, D gene, CDR3 length, CDR3 protein, CDR3 DNA. A D gene is named only where the DNA matches it firmly. Not all rows give a size; the values are once, few, many and, for expanded clones, a class.

>TRBV10-3|TRBJ2-7|.|TRBD2|16
CAIRTMTSGSSYEQYF
TGTGCCATCAGGACAATGACTAGCGGGAGCTCCTACGAGCAGTACTTC
>TRBV4-3|TRBJ2-7|.|.|14
CASSQDPGVGEQYF
TGCGCCAGCAGCCAAGATCCAGGGGTGGGCGAGCAGTACTTC
>TRBV30|TRBJ2-7|.|TRBD1|12
CAWSHTQGKQYF
TGTGCCTGGAGCCACACACAGGGGAAGCAGTACTTC
>TRBV7-9|TRBJ1-5|few|.|17
CASRPTPFPTAYQPQHF
TGTGCCAGCAGGCCCACTCCATTCCCTACCGCATATCAGCCCCAGCATTTT
>TRBV5-1|TRBJ2-1|.|TRBD1|14
CASSLGQGSRGQFF
TGCGCCAGCAGCTTAGGACAGGGGTCACGAGGGCAGTTCTTC
>TRBV29-1|TRBJ2-7|many|.|13
CSVEEEGTYEQYF
TGCAGCGTTGAAGAAGAGGGCACCTACGAGCAGTACTTC
>TRBV28|TRBJ2-3|.|.|14
CASSFEFAGTTQYF
TGTGCCAGCAGTTTCGAATTTGCCGGGACAACGCAGTATTTT
>TRBV6-5|TRBJ2-7|once|.|14
CASSLLFRASEQYF
TGTGCCAGCAGTTTACTGTTCAGGGCTAGCGAGCAGTACTTC
>TRBV5-1|TRBJ1-2|.|TRBD1|19
CASRTGSVTRDRPFYGYTF
TGCGCCAGCAGGACCGGTAGCGTCACAAGGGACAGACCGTTCTATGGCTACACCTTC
>TRBV11-2|TRBJ1-1|once|.|13
CASSLDLAGEAFF
TGTGCCAGCAGCTTAGATCTCGCGGGTGAAGCTTTCTTT
>TRBV19|TRBJ2-1|.|.|18
CASSIRVVWGGLYNEQFF
TGTGCCAGTAGTATAAGGGTGGTATGGGGAGGACTGTACAATGAGCAGTTCTTC
>TRBV7-8|TRBJ2-3|.|TRBD2|20
CASSLQDGIAGVVSTDTQYF
TGTGCCAGCAGCTTGCAGGACGGAATAGCGGGAGTGGTATCAACAGATACGCAGTATTTT
>TRBV28|TRBJ2-7|.|.|13
CASSLSGRYEQYF
TGTGCCAGCAGTTTATCTGGCAGATACGAGCAGTACTTC
>TRBV6-1|TRBJ2-7|.|TRBD1|15
CASSEALDRGYEQYF
TGTGCCAGCAGTGAAGCCTTAGACAGGGGGTACGAGCAGTACTTC
>TRBV7-9|TRBJ2-2|.|.|17
CASSLVLQGTNTGELFF
TGTGCCAGCAGCTTAGTTTTGCAGGGGACGAACACCGGGGAGCTGTTTTTT
>TRBV9|TRBJ2-3|.|TRBD2|18
CASSPRSPAGVVRDTQYF
TGTGCCAGCAGCCCCCGTTCCCCAGCGGGAGTGGTAAGAGATACGCAGTATTTT
>TRBV5-1|TRBJ2-5|.|.|13
CASSLRRGETQYF
TGCGCCAGCAGCCTCAGGCGGGGAGAGACCCAGTACTTC
>TRBV6-5|TRBJ1-6|.|TRBD1|14
CASRRQGWSSPLHF
TGTGCCAGCAGGCGACAGGGATGGAGTTCACCCCTCCACTTT